What follows are 9 T cell receptor beta chains derived from one specimen sequenced in a study of Graves' ophthalmopathy and Graves' hyperthyroidism. TCR beta CDR3 regions were amplified from RNA transcripts. HTBI-primed first-round RT-PCR preceded second-round multiplex PCR. One entry per CDR3 protein, called by TCRdb with MiXCR from the multiplex PCR reads. The sample has around 400,000 distinct CDR3 sequences, about 17% seen once. The sequenced sample was peripheral blood. The receptor set was obtained from a woman aged 18-29 years with Graves' ophthalmopathy.

This clonotype was seen at least ten times. The J gene is TRBJ1-5, the V gene TRBV28; D is unclear. V was pared by 2 bases and J by 5 bases, with 10 bases between. Germline V CDR1 and CDR2: MDHEN, SYDVKM. CDR3 length: 14 residues. CDR3 sequence reads: CASSLNSRYQPQHF. The CDR3 nucleotides read TGTGCCAGCAGTTTAAACAGCAGATATCAGCCCCAGCATTTT.

This clonotype was seen only a few times. This sequence joins TRBV6-1 and TRBJ1-3; 10 bases agree with TRBD1. Per the germline V gene, CDR1 is MNHNS and CDR2 is SASEGT. This CDR3 has 15 amino acids. V was clipped by 7 bases and J by 2 bases; unmatched bases: 5. The CDR3 spells CASKDDRGPGNTIYF. Here the CDR3 DNA reads TGTGCCAGCAAGGACGACAGGGGGCCTGGAAACACCATATATTTT.

This clonotype was counted at least ten times. The V call is TRBV2, the J call TRBJ1-5; 7 bases line up with TRBD1. CDR3 size: 17 residues. Germline V gives CDR1 SNHLY, CDR2 FYNNEI. The trim removed 0 bases at V and 6 bases at J, leaving 11 bases unmatched. As DNA, the CDR3 is TGTGCCAGCAGTGAAGCAGGGGCCCTCAGGGGGGCTCAGCCCCAGCATTTT. It specifies CASSEAGALRGAQPQHF.

The rearrangement joins TRBV30 to TRBJ2-2, with D possibly being TRBD2 (6 bases). V was trimmed by 2 bases and J by 7 bases, leaving 17 bases between them. The CDR3 totals 15 residues. From germline, CDR1 is GTSNPN and CDR2 SVGIG (reference sequence). CDR3 sequence: CAWSLVIGSGGELFF. In nucleotides, the CDR3 is TGTGCCTGGAGTTTGGTTATCGGGAGTGGCGGGGAGCTGTTTTTT.

This clonotype occurred many times. The chain has TRBV30 and TRBJ1-3, with 7 bases identical to TRBD1. This CDR3 has 14 amino acids. Germline CDR1 is GTSNPN and CDR2 is SVGIG (reference sequence). V gave up 5 bases and J gave up 4 bases; unmatched junction bases: 8. The CDR3, as DNA: TGTGCCTGGGCCCGGGACAGCAGAGGAAACACCATATATTTT. Its translation is CAWARDSRGNTIYF.

Ten or more counts support this clonotype. The V gene is TRBV7-2, the J gene TRBJ2-7; D perhaps matches TRBD1 (6 bases). Germline values: CDR1 SGHTA, CDR2 FQGNSA. CDR3 length equals 15 residues. V was pared by 2 bases and J by 6 bases, with 17 bases between. The CDR3, as DNA: TGTGCCAGCAGCTTATGGGTGAGGGAAGGGGGCGAGCAGTACTTC. This gives the protein CASSLWVREGGEQYF.

This clonotype was observed many times. This may stem from a read error, because a much larger clone lies one nucleotide away. The chain joins TRBV7-8 to TRBJ2-7, with 7 nucleotides matching TRBD1. CDR1 is SGHVS and CDR2 is FQNEAQ in the germline V gene. The ends lost 4 bases at V and 3 bases at J; junction bases unmatched: 3. The CDR3 totals 13 residues. CDR3 nucleotide sequence: TGTGCCAGCAGCTCGGGACAGATCTACGAGCAGTACTTC. It is translated as CASSSGQIYEQYF.

The table lists this clonotype with many counts. This chain connects TRBV2 to TRBJ2-7, with 9 bases matching TRBD1. This CDR3 region has 14 residues. The J segment lost 2 bases and the V segment lost 4 bases, leaving 3 bases of the junction unmatched. From germline, CDR1 is SNHLY and CDR2 FYNNEI. DNA for the CDR3: TGTGCCAGCAGTGGGGACAGGGTGCCCTACGAGCAGTACTTC. Translating gives CASSGDRVPYEQYF.

This clonotype appeared many times. This rearrangement joins TRBV12-3 or TRBV12-4 to TRBJ1-3; no clear D gene. V lost 3 bases and J lost 8, with 14 bases in between. The CDR3 is 14 residues long. The chain's CDR3 is CASSFRGLGYTIYF. The CDR3 bases are TGTGCCAGCAGTTTCCGGGGTCTAGGGTACACCATATATTTT.